The rows below give T cell receptor beta chains drawn from one sample of a study of T-cell memory formation after mild COVID-19. TCRdb redid the calling of the 5' RACE reads with MiXCR, one entry per CDR3 protein. The data show under 200,000 distinct CDR3 sequences, with roughly 10% seen just once and about 3.5% held by the top ten. The sequenced sample was PBMCs or a T cell subset sorted from them (not recorded which). The receptors here all came from a man younger than 35 who had mild COVID-19 (a few samples of this study predate the infection). Cell type and time point are not known. CDR3s include the opening cysteine and the closing phenylalanine or tryptophan. A D gene is named only where the DNA matches it firmly. Expanded clones are given a class, and other clones once, few, many or no size at all.

abundance	v_gene	d_gene	j_gene	CDR3aa	CDR3nt
few	TRBV10-3	.	TRBJ1-6	CAISELRGTNSPLHF	TGTGCCATCAGTGAGCTCAGGGGAACTAATTCACCCCTCCACTTT
.	TRBV24-1	.	TRBJ1-6	CATPTGAKKSPLHF	TGTGCCACCCCGACGGGGGCTAAGAAATCACCCCTCCACTTT
.	TRBV7-2	.	TRBJ2-3	CASSLGQQADTQYF	TGTGCCAGCAGCTTAGGCCAGCAGGCAGATACGCAGTATTTT
.	TRBV20-1	.	TRBJ1-5	CSARDARGSNQPQHF	TGCAGTGCTAGAGATGCCCGTGGGAGCAATCAGCCCCAGCATTTT
few	TRBV2	.	TRBJ2-4	CASSEVPRGIQYF	TGTGCCAGCAGTGAAGTCCCTAGGGGCATTCAGTACTTC
.	TRBV20-1	TRBD2	TRBJ2-5	CSARAIWTSGGEVETQYF	TGCAGTGCTAGAGCAATCTGGACTAGCGGGGGGGAGGTCGAGACCCAGTACTTC
many	TRBV7-2	.	TRBJ1-6	CASSLEEKSPLHF	TGTGCCAGCAGCTTAGAGGAGAAATCACCCCTCCACTTT
few	TRBV27	.	TRBJ2-2	CASSLARAPRGGELFF	TGTGCCAGCAGTTTAGCCCGGGCCCCCCGCGGCGGGGAGCTGTTTTTT
few	TRBV6-5	.	TRBJ2-7	CASSSLNREKVGEQYF	TGTGCCAGCAGTTCACTCAACAGGGAAAAAGTCGGCGAGCAGTACTTC
.	TRBV24-1	TRBD2	TRBJ2-4	CATSESGTSNIQYF	TGTGCCACCAGTGAAAGCGGGACTTCAAACATTCAGTACTTC
few	TRBV9	.	TRBJ2-4	CASSVATGTIQYF	TGTGCCAGCAGCGTAGCTACAGGGACCATTCAGTACTTC
few	TRBV25-1	.	TRBJ1-1	CASSGTGAENTEAFF	TGTGCCAGCAGTGGGACTGGTGCGGAGAACACTGAAGCTTTCTTT
many	TRBV5-1	.	TRBJ1-1	CASKLGSAGAEAFF	TGCGCCAGCAAATTAGGGAGCGCGGGCGCTGAAGCTTTCTTT
few	TRBV7-2	TRBD2	TRBJ2-3	CASSLMGSGPHTQYF	TGTGCCAGCAGCTTGATGGGTAGCGGGCCCCATACGCAGTATTTT
many	TRBV5-1	.	TRBJ2-7	CASSRTDFYEQYF	TGCGCCAGCAGTCGGACGGATTTCTACGAGCAGTACTTC
.	TRBV6-2/TRBV6-3	.	TRBJ1-5	CASSYGGWNQPQHF	TGTGCCAGCAGCTACGGGGGATGGAATCAGCCCCAGCATTTT
many	TRBV7-7	TRBD1	TRBJ2-3	CASSQGQFTDTQYF	TGTGCCAGCAGCCAGGGACAGTTCACAGATACGCAGTATTTT
few	TRBV18	.	TRBJ2-2	CASSPQLENTGELFF	TGTGCCAGCTCACCACAACTAGAGAACACCGGGGAGCTGTTTTTT
few	TRBV7-8	.	TRBJ2-1	CASSTPGGEQFF	TGTGCCAGCAGTACCCCCGGGGGTGAGCAGTTCTTC
few	TRBV10-3	.	TRBJ2-2	CANSRTVNDGELFF	TGTGCCAACAGTCGGACAGTTAACGACGGGGAGCTGTTTTTT
.	TRBV6-2/TRBV6-3	.	TRBJ2-5	CASSDLDRSRETQYF	TGTGCCAGCAGCGACCTCGACAGGTCCAGGGAGACCCAGTACTTC
.	TRBV27	TRBD1	TRBJ1-4	CASSRLGQGNEKLFF	TGTGCCAGCAGTCGCCTGGGACAGGGGAATGAAAAACTGTTTTTT
few	TRBV27	TRBD1	TRBJ1-6	CASSRDRSPYNSPLHF	TGTGCCAGCAGTCGGGACAGGTCCCCCTATAATTCACCCCTCCACTTT
medium-sized	TRBV6-2/TRBV6-3	.	TRBJ1-2	CASWTLANYGYTF	TGTGCCAGCTGGACGCTAGCTAACTATGGCTACACCTTC
few	TRBV10-3	TRBD2	TRBJ2-5	CAISPSGETQYF	TGTGCCATCAGTCCTAGCGGAGAGACCCAGTACTTC
.	TRBV7-2	.	TRBJ2-3	CASSQGHSDTQYF	TGTGCCAGCAGCCAGGGACACTCAGATACGCAGTATTTT
.	TRBV5-1	.	TRBJ2-2	CASSPGNTGELFF	TGCGCCAGCAGCCCAGGGAACACCGGGGAGCTGTTTTTT
many	TRBV5-6	.	TRBJ1-6	CASSYFNRRSPLHF	TGTGCCAGCAGCTACTTTAACAGAAGATCACCCCTCCACTTT
few	TRBV7-2	.	TRBJ1-2	CASSFTVVEPYGYTF	TGTGCCAGCAGCTTCACCGTCGTGGAACCATATGGCTACACCTTC
few	TRBV5-1	.	TRBJ2-5	CASSLYTTQETQYF	TGCGCCAGCAGCTTGTACACGACTCAAGAGACCCAGTACTTC
few	TRBV4-3	.	TRBJ1-6	CASSQDRARSPLHF	TGCGCCAGCAGCCAAGATCGGGCTCGGTCACCCCTCCACTTT
many	TRBV7-4	.	TRBJ1-1	CASSLGSGMNTEAFF	TGTGCCAGCAGCTTAGGATCAGGGATGAACACTGAAGCTTTCTTT
few	TRBV12-5	TRBD1	TRBJ1-2	CASSPGTERYGYTF	TGTGCTAGTTCTCCCGGGACAGAGCGCTATGGCTACACCTTC
.	TRBV4-3	.	TRBJ2-1	CASSFKAKARDNEQFF	TGCGCCAGCAGCTTCAAGGCGAAGGCACGGGACAATGAGCAGTTCTTC
few	TRBV6-4	.	TRBJ2-1	CASSYRGGFALVNYNEQFF	TGTGCCAGCAGTTACAGGGGGGGATTTGCATTAGTTAACTACAATGAGCAGTTCTTC
.	TRBV7-6	.	TRBJ1-4	CASTTFASSEKLFF	TGTGCCAGCACCACCTTTGCGTCATCCGAAAAACTGTTTTTT
.	TRBV12-3/TRBV12-4	.	TRBJ2-5	CASSPPGASGTQYF	TGTGCCAGCAGCCCTCCGGGGGCCTCAGGTACCCAGTACTTC
.	TRBV12-3/TRBV12-4	.	TRBJ1-2	CASSLVRGVNGYNF	TGTGCCAGCAGTTTAGTCAGGGGTGTGAATGGCTACAACTTC
many	TRBV19	.	TRBJ2-5	CASSIWGTQYF	TGTGCCAGTAGTATCTGGGGGACCCAGTACTTC
many	TRBV7-6	.	TRBJ2-7	CASSLSGTASYEQYF	TGTGCCAGCAGCTTATCCGGGACGGCGTCCTACGAGCAGTACTTC
many	TRBV5-1	TRBD1	TRBJ1-2	CASSPEGAIANYGYTF	TGCGCCAGCAGCCCCGAGGGGGCAATAGCTAACTATGGCTACACCTTC
many	TRBV5-1	.	TRBJ2-2	CASSLSAPAGELFF	TGCGCCAGCAGCTTGAGCGCACCGGCCGGGGAGCTGTTTTTT
few	TRBV15	.	TRBJ2-6	CATSRVGGTRSGANVLTF	TGTGCCACCAGCAGAGTGGGCGGCACCAGGTCTGGGGCCAACGTCCTGACTTTC
.	TRBV7-3	.	TRBJ1-5	CASSLMPLRRGNRNQPQHF	TGTGCCAGCAGCTTAATGCCCCTTCGGAGGGGAAATCGCAATCAGCCCCAGCATTTT
.	TRBV3-1	.	TRBJ2-5	CASSLYGETQYF	TGTGCCAGCAGCCTTTATGGCGAGACCCAGTACTTC
few	TRBV5-1	TRBD2	TRBJ2-7	CASSLADPSGGALGEQYF	TGCGCCAGCAGCTTGGCAGATCCCAGCGGGGGGGCCCTCGGGGAGCAGTACTTC
.	TRBV7-2	.	TRBJ1-1	CASSIQGLRGTEAFF	TGTGCCAGCAGCATACAGGGCCTTCGGGGTACTGAAGCTTTCTTT
.	TRBV5-1	.	TRBJ2-5	CASSSRALQETQYF	TGCGCCAGCAGCTCCCGGGCACTCCAAGAGACCCAGTACTTC
many	TRBV7-2	.	TRBJ2-3	CASTLGGGAPSTDTQYF	TGTGCCAGCACTTTAGGAGGGGGCGCTCCTTCCACAGATACGCAGTATTTT
few	TRBV6-5	.	TRBJ1-4	CASSPLGGPHEKLFF	TGTGCCAGCAGTCCTCTTGGGGGTCCCCATGAAAAACTGTTTTTT
many	TRBV7-9	.	TRBJ1-1	CASSNNRDPRKAFF	TGTGCCAGCAGCAACAATAGGGACCCCCGCAAAGCTTTCTTT